Each of the 32 T cell receptor beta chains below was sequenced from the same sample in a study of blood T cell repertoires in COVID-19. Repertoires were generated with immunoSEQ multiplex PCR, while TCRdb's copy carries only in-frame clones and drops some. The sample has around 77,000 clones, roughly 82% seen once. The sample taken for sequencing was peripheral blood. Source of these receptors: a human donor in a cohort sampled during active COVID-19.

The chain has TRBV20-1 and TRBJ2-1; possibly TRBD2 for D (6 bases). The CDR3 has 15 amino acids. V gave up 3 bases and J gave up 8 bases, with 20 bases separating them. CDR1 and CDR2 (germline): DFQATT, SNEGSKA (reference sequence). CDR3 DNA sequence: TGCAGTGCTAGTGGGGTCGCTGGGGAGGCTGATGAGCAGTTCTTC. Amino acid sequence: CSASGVAGEADEQFF.

The chain couples TRBV3-1 (or the pseudogene TRBV3-2) to TRBJ1-2; 9 bases align to TRBD1. Germline V gene data show CDR1 as LGHDT and CDR2 as YNNKEL (reference sequence). V shed 4 bases, J shed 0 bases, and the junction held 15 bases outside the gene matches. The CDR3 loop spans 19 amino acids. CDR3 sequence: CASSPHTPGQGKANYGYTF. The CDR3 DNA follows: TGTGCCAGCAGCCCTCACACTCCGGGACAGGGCAAAGCTAACTATGGCTACACCTTC.

The sample holds a few counts of this clone. The rearrangement links TRBV11-2 to TRBJ1-6, with D perhaps matching TRBD1 (5 bases). The V and J ends lost 5 bases and 8 bases respectively, with 7 bases between them. Germline CDR1 is SGHAT and CDR2 is FQNNGV. This CDR3 is 12 amino acids long. The CDR3 DNA sequence: TGTGCCAGCAGCCCGGGGGATTCACCCCTCCACTTT. Its translation: CASSPGDSPLHF.

A single count supports this clone. The genes are TRBV4-1 and TRBJ1-5, with D possibly TRBD1 on 5 matching bases. The V end lost 0 bases, the J end lost 2 bases, and 11 bases lay between the germline ends. The CDR3 runs to 16 residues. The germline CDR1 and CDR2 sequences are MGHRA and YSYEKL. Here the CDR3 DNA reads TGCGCCAGCAGCCAAGATGGGGGGTTGGGCAATCAGCCCCAGCATTTT. Amino acid sequence: CASSQDGGLGNQPQHF.

This clone was recorded once. The chain recombines TRBV18 with TRBJ2-1; tentative D call: TRBD2 (6 bases). Looked up from germline, CDR1 is KGHSH and CDR2 is LQKENI. V shed 2 bases and J shed 9 bases, with 17 bases lying between them. The CDR3 is made up of 15 amino acids. The CDR3 coding sequence is TGTGCCAGCTCACCAAGGGCCGGGACTTCGGGTGAGCAGTTCTTC. Translating gives CASSPRAGTSGEQFF.

The chain has TRBV11-1 and TRBJ1-2; TRBD1 is a possible D gene (6 bases). The V and J ends lost 5 bases and 8 bases respectively, with 15 bases between them. The CDR3 is made up of 13 amino acids. The germline V gene has CDR1 SGHAT and CDR2 FQDESV (reference sequence). CDR3 nucleotides: TGTGCCAGCAGCCAACAAAGACAGGCGGGCTACACCTTC. This sequence encodes CASSQQRQAGYTF.

This clone was counted once. CDR3 coding DNA: TGTGCCACCAGCAGAGATGAGCTTGGGACAGGGAGGCCCCTCCACTTT. It is translated as CATSRDELGTGRPLHF. The V gene is TRBV15, the J gene TRBJ1-6, with 9 bases identical to TRBD1. The CDR3 has 16 amino acids. Looked up from germline, CDR1 is LNHNV and CDR2 is YYDKDF (reference sequence). Germline trimming cut 0 bases from V and 13 bases from J; bases unmatched to any gene: 10.

The chain employs TRBV2 and TRBJ1-5; D is undetermined. The CDR3 extends over 14 amino acids. The V end was cut by 3 bases, the J end by 0 bases, with 6 bases between. Germline V gene lookup returns CDR1 SNHLY and CDR2 FYNNEI. CDR3 bases: TGTGCCAGCAGTGATACAGTTAGCAATCAGCCCCAGCATTTT. Translation gives CASSDTVSNQPQHF.

The chain carries TRBV10-3 and TRBJ2-7, with 7 bases aligning to TRBD1. Germline CDR1 and CDR2: ENHRY and SYGVKD. V trimming: 3 bases; J trimming: 2 bases; junction bases outside the gene matches: 4. The CDR3 totals 14 residues. CDR3 bases: TGTGCCATCAGTGAAGGGACAGTCACCTACGAGCAGTACTTC. It translates to CAISEGTVTYEQYF.

The gene calls are TRBV20-1 and TRBJ2-1, with D possibly TRBD2 on 7 matching bases. Looked up from germline, CDR1 is DFQATT and CDR2 is SNEGSKA (reference sequence). The CDR3 runs to 11 residues. The V and J ends lost 3 bases and 16 bases respectively, with 16 bases between them. For the CDR3, the DNA is TGCAGTGCTAGCGTCGGGGGGCCCCACTTCTTC. As protein: CSASVGGPHFF.

V usage is TRBV2 and J usage is TRBJ1-5; D is possibly TRBD1 (6 bases). This CDR3 contains 15 residues. Germline CDR1 reads SNHLY; CDR2 reads FYNNEI. Trimming removed 4 bases from V and 1 base from J, with 11 bases in between. For the CDR3, the DNA is TGTGCCAGCAGTGGACAGGTTTGGAGCAATCAGCCCCAGCATTTT. Amino acids: CASSGQVWSNQPQHF.

The chain links TRBV5-1 to TRBJ2-3, with a weak D call TRBD1 (5 bases). Trimming took 0 bases from V and 4 from J, leaving 9 bases between them. Germline-derived CDR1 and CDR2 are SGHRS and YFSETQ. The CDR3 has 14 amino acids. CDR3 sequence: CASSLGQFADTQYF. The DNA for the CDR3 is TGCGCCAGCAGCTTGGGACAGTTTGCAGATACGCAGTATTTT.

V and J are TRBV5-1 and TRBJ2-7; 8 nucleotides align to TRBD1. Losses at the gene ends were 4 bases for V and 2 bases for J; bases not matched to a gene: 14. Per germline, CDR1 SGHRS and CDR2 YFSETQ. The length of the CDR3 is 17 residues. DNA of the CDR3: TGCGCCAGCAGCCCCCGAATCCCCGTGACAGGGGCCTACGAGCAGTACTTC. As protein: CASSPRIPVTGAYEQYF.

The chain recombines TRBV30 with TRBJ2-7; D unclear. Trimming left V 2 bases short and J 2 bases short, with 7 bases between. From germline, CDR1 is GTSNPN and CDR2 SVGIG (reference sequence). This CDR3 contains 12 residues. The CDR3 loop is CAWSSQTYEQYF. CDR3 bases: TGTGCCTGGAGTTCCCAGACCTACGAGCAGTACTTC. Looking up the rest from reference TRBV30 and TRBJ2-7 gives the full variable domain: SQTIHQWPATLVQPVGSPLSLECTVEGTSNPNLYWYRQAAGRGLQLLFYSVGIGQISSEVPQNLSASRPQDRQFILSSKKLLLSDSGFYLCAWSSQTYEQYFGPGTRLTVT.

This clone is a singleton in its sample. This sequence joins TRBV5-1 and TRBJ1-1; D gene unclear. In germline, CDR1 is SGHRS, CDR2 YFSETQ. This CDR3 comprises 16 residues. Trimming cost V 3 bases and J 0 bases, with 15 bases left between them. CDR3 in DNA: TGCGCCAGCAGCTCTGCGGGCCGAATGATGAACACTGAAGCTTTCTTT. Translating gives CASSSAGRMMNTEAFF.

CDR3 sequence (DNA): TGTGCCAGCAGCCAAGATTCGGACAGGGGACGTACAAACTATGGCTACACCTTC. It yields the protein CASSQDSDRGRTNYGYTF. V and J are TRBV14 and TRBJ1-2, with 9 bases that match TRBD1. The CDR3 is made up of 18 amino acids. Germline V gives CDR1 SGHDN, CDR2 FVKESK. With 0 bases clipped from V and 2 bases from J, the junction kept 10 bases outside the gene matches.

The CDR3 reads CASKGLAGTYF. CDR3 nucleotide sequence: TGTGCCAGCAAGGGACTAGCGGGGACCTACTTC. The chain combines TRBV12-3 or TRBV12-4 with TRBJ2-7; 13 bases agree with TRBD2. V was pared by 7 bases and J by 13 bases, with 4 bases of the junction left unmatched. This CDR3 has 11 residues.

This clone was observed a few times. The rearrangement joins TRBV3-1 (or the pseudogene TRBV3-2) to TRBJ2-7; possibly TRBD2 for D (6 bases). This CDR3 contains 15 residues. Trimming took off 0 bases at V and 5 bases at J, with 14 bases between the two ends. From germline, CDR1 is LGHDT and CDR2 YNNKEL (reference sequence). The CDR3 DNA sequence: TGTGCCAGCAGCCAAGATAATAGGAGGGGCAACGAGCAGTACTTC. The encoded protein is CASSQDNRRGNEQYF.

The chain uses TRBV6-2 or TRBV6-3 and TRBJ1-6; D gene unclear. Trimming took 2 bases from V and 7 from J, leaving 9 bases between them. The CDR3 length is 14 residues. Germline lookup yields CDR1 MNHEY and CDR2 SVGEGT. This chain's CDR3 is CASSYVSGNSPLHF. CDR3 DNA: TGTGCCAGCAGTTACGTTTCGGGGAATTCACCCCTCCACTTT.

The chain has TRBV3-1 (or the pseudogene TRBV3-2) and TRBJ2-7; D might be TRBD2 (5 bases). CDR3 length equals 16 residues. From germline, CDR1 is LGHDT and CDR2 YNNKEL (reference sequence). With 1 base removed from V and 2 bases from J, the gap between germline ends came to 15 bases. This CDR3 is CASSQAASGTPYEQYF. In DNA, the CDR3 is TGTGCCAGCAGCCAAGCGGCGTCGGGAACCCCCTACGAGCAGTACTTC.

The chain recombines TRBV5-1 with TRBJ2-3; 8 bases line up with TRBD2. CDR1 is SGHRS, CDR2 YFSETQ, per germline. V was clipped by 4 bases and J by 6 bases; unmatched bases: 10. The CDR3 extends over 15 amino acids. CDR3 region: CASSPSTSVLDTQYF. CDR3 in DNA: TGCGCCAGCAGCCCGTCGACTAGCGTCTTGGATACGCAGTATTTT.

The chain has TRBV7-2 and TRBJ2-7; 8 bases fit TRBD2. Germline CDR1 is SGHTA and CDR2 is FQGNSA. The CDR3 is made up of 15 amino acids. The ends lost 5 bases at V and 3 bases at J; junction bases unmatched: 9. CDR3 amino acids: CASSPDGGGYYEQYF. The DNA of the CDR3 is TGTGCCAGCAGCCCCGACGGGGGGGGATACTACGAGCAGTACTTC.

This clone was detected once. The CDR3 region has the DNA TGTGCCAGCAGGAGTGGGGGGGCCTCCAAAAACATTCAGTACTTC. Translation gives CASRSGGASKNIQYF. The chain couples TRBV5-6 to TRBJ2-4; weak D call: TRBD2 (7 bases). The CDR3 spans 15 residues. Germline CDR1 is SGHDT and CDR2 is YYEEEE. Trimming cost V 5 bases and J 2 bases, with 14 bases left between them.

The chain uses TRBV5-1 and TRBJ2-7; TRBD1 matches 9 bases. This CDR3 has 15 residues. Trimming removed 2 bases from V and 4 bases from J; junction bases left unmatched: 7. Germline CDR1 SGHRS, CDR2 YFSETQ. The CDR3 DNA is TGCGCCAGCAGCTTACCCGGGACAGGGCCATACGAGCAGTACTTC. This sequence encodes CASSLPGTGPYEQYF.

This clone was detected only once. The chain combines TRBV6-2 or TRBV6-3 with TRBJ1-1, with TRBD1 as a possible D gene (5 bases). Trimming cost V 2 bases and J 6 bases, with 7 bases left between them. Looked up from germline, CDR1 is MNHEY and CDR2 is SVGEGT. The CDR3 runs to 12 residues. The CDR3 coding sequence is TGTGCCAGCAGTTACAAAGGGGCTGAAGCTTTCTTT. Residues: CASSYKGAEAFF.

This clone was observed a few times. The gene calls are TRBV7-9 and TRBJ2-7; D is unclear. This CDR3 region has 13 residues. Looked up from germline, CDR1 is SEHNR and CDR2 is FQNEAQ (reference sequence). Deletions cut 4 bases from V and 6 bases from J, with 13 bases between. CDR3 loop: CASSSPRSSEQYF. In nucleotides, the CDR3 is TGTGCCAGCAGCTCGCCTAGAAGTAGCGAGCAGTACTTC.

This clone has a handful of counts. The chain employs TRBV6-5 and TRBJ1-2, with D maybe TRBD1 (5 bases). Germline V gives CDR1 MNHEY, CDR2 SVGAGI. Trimming cost V 11 bases and J 7 bases, with 14 bases left between them. CDR3 length equals 11 residues. The CDR3 loop is CASRQGLGYTF. For the CDR3, the DNA is TGTGCCTCGCGGCAGGGCCTTGGCTACACCTTC.

This clone was seen more than once but under ten times. The chain joins TRBV10-3 to TRBJ2-7; D ambiguous. V was cut by 5 bases and J by 2 bases, with 7 bases left in between. Germline V gives CDR1 ENHRY, CDR2 SYGVKD. This CDR3 contains 12 residues. This CDR3 reads CAISPSTYEQYF. CDR3 nucleotides: TGTGCCATCAGTCCATCAACCTACGAGCAGTACTTC.

The V call is TRBV7-8, the J call TRBJ1-2; TRBD1 matches 7 bases. Looked up from germline, CDR1 is SGHVS and CDR2 is FQNEAQ. The J segment lost 4 bases and the V segment lost 3 bases, leaving 8 bases of the junction unmatched. This CDR3 region has 15 residues. The CDR3 here is CASSFLDRPLYGYTF. Here the CDR3 DNA reads TGTGCCAGCAGCTTCCTGGACAGGCCACTCTATGGCTACACCTTC.

The rearrangement links TRBV2 to TRBJ2-7, with 10 bases matching TRBD2. The germline gives CDR1 SNHLY, CDR2 FYNNEI. V was pared by 6 bases and J by 4 bases, with 6 bases of the junction left unmatched. This CDR3 region has 14 residues. This CDR3 is CASSAPGLAYEQYF. Written as DNA, the CDR3 is TGTGCCAGCAGCGCTCCGGGACTAGCGTACGAGCAGTACTTC.

The chain combines TRBV19 with TRBJ2-7; 14 bases match TRBD2. The CDR3 extends over 16 amino acids. CDR1 and CDR2 from the germline V gene are LNHDA and SQIVND (reference sequence). Unmatched junction bases numbered 7, after V lost 6 bases and J lost 3 bases. The CDR3 loop reads CASSGTSGGLLYEQYF. DNA for the CDR3: TGTGCCAGTAGCGGGACTAGCGGGGGATTGCTCTACGAGCAGTACTTC.

This chain joins TRBV5-8 and TRBJ2-7, with 13 bases matching TRBD2. Germline CDR1 SGHTS, CDR2 YDEGEE. Trimming took 5 bases from V and 1 from J; bases not matched to a gene: 6. The CDR3 runs 16 residues. As DNA, the CDR3 is TGTGCCAGCAGGGGACTAGCGGGGCCCTCTTCCTACGAGCAGTACTTC. Translated, it gives CASRGLAGPSSYEQYF.